These 8 T cell receptor beta chains were all obtained from the same sample, sequenced in a study of shared clonotypes between healthy human individuals. TCRdb's table, derived via immunoSEQ multiplex PCR, lists solely in-frame clones and lacks some. In the table there are 550,000 to 800,000 clones, around 67% of which are singletons. The sequencing sample was made of memory CD4+ T cells sorted from blood. Specified subset: CD45RA-negative fraction. The source is a woman in her twenties or thirties in good health.

This chain connects TRBV7-3 to TRBJ2-3; D is ambiguous. Trimming took off 5 bases at V and 2 bases at J, with 8 bases between the two ends. CDR3 length: 13 amino acids. Germline CDR1 is SGHTA and CDR2 is FQGTGA. DNA of the CDR3: TGTGCCAGCAGCCCCTACTCCACAGATACGCAGTATTTT. Its translation: CASSPYSTDTQYF.

The chain employs TRBV6-5 and TRBJ2-5; 9 bases match TRBD1. The germline V gene encodes CDR1 MNHEY and CDR2 SVGAGI. The CDR3 is 15 amino acids. Trimming took 6 bases from V and 5 from J; bases not matched to a gene: 10. The CDR3 nucleotides read TGTGCCAGCAGCGGACACAGGGGGCGAGGGGAGACCCAGTACTTC. It encodes CASSGHRGRGETQYF.

This chain links TRBV19 with TRBJ1-5; 9 bases are a match to TRBD1. The CDR3 is 17 residues long. CDR1 is LNHDA, CDR2 SQIVND, per germline (reference sequence). J lost 0 bases, V lost 6 bases, and 9 bases had no gene match. The CDR3 reads CASSRLTGGDSNQPQHF. The CDR3 DNA follows: TGTGCCAGTAGCCGCTTGACAGGGGGGGATAGCAATCAGCCCCAGCATTTT.

The CDR3 sequence: CASSAIDRVNEQFF. The CDR3 nucleotides are TGTGCCAGCAGTGCAATCGACAGGGTCAATGAGCAGTTCTTC. This rearrangement joins TRBV25-1 to TRBJ2-1, with 7 bases matching TRBD1. In germline, CDR1 is MGHDK, CDR2 SYGVNS. The CDR3 sequence is 14 residues long. Trimming took 4 bases from V and 6 from J; bases not matched to a gene: 6.

V is TRBV7-2 and J is TRBJ2-7, with D tentatively TRBD1 (6 bases). Germline-derived CDR1 and CDR2 are SGHTA and FQGNSA. Deletions cut 5 bases from V and 3 bases from J, with 11 bases between. The CDR3 extends over 13 amino acids. CDR3 loop: CASSTTGYYEQYF. The CDR3, as DNA: TGTGCCAGCAGCACTACAGGGTACTACGAGCAGTACTTC.

The rearrangement uses TRBV5-4 and TRBJ2-2, with a possible D match to TRBD2 (6 bases). Germline V gene sequence: CDR1 SGHNT, CDR2 YYREEE (reference sequence). CDR3 length equals 12 residues. Trimming pared 6 bases from V and 6 bases from J, leaving 9 bases between. The CDR3 region is CASTRDSGELFF. For the CDR3, the DNA is TGTGCCAGCACCCGGGACTCCGGGGAGCTGTTTTTT.

This clone appeared a few times. The genes are TRBV4-2 and TRBJ2-4, with 13 bases aligning to TRBD2. From germline, CDR1 is LGHNA and CDR2 YNFKEQ. With 0 bases clipped from V and 2 bases from J, the junction kept 10 bases outside the gene matches. This CDR3 comprises 20 residues. CDR3 amino acids: CASSQEGLAGVKSPKNIQYF. The CDR3 DNA sequence: TGTGCCAGCAGCCAAGAAGGACTAGCGGGAGTTAAATCCCCCAAAAACATTCAGTACTTC.

The chain uses TRBV6-6 and TRBJ2-7; D not certain. CDR3 size: 14 residues. Germline V gives CDR1 MNHNY, CDR2 SVGAGI (reference sequence). V was cut by 0 bases and J by 6 bases, with 12 bases left in between. CDR3 amino acids: CASSYSIGSCEQYF. The CDR3 DNA is TGTGCCAGCAGTTACTCAATCGGCAGCTGCGAGCAGTACTTC.